This entry lists 26 T cell receptor beta chains sequenced from one sample in a study of T cells in narcolepsy listed by TCRdb under 2018. The library was made by the immunoSEQ multiplex PCR assay. As stored in TCRdb, this immuneACCESS dataset retains in-frame rearrangements with V and J assigned. A fraction of the clones does not appear; measured against another copy, unresolved V genes explain less than half of the discrepancy, and the remainder lacks a known reason. Across this sample there are some 30,000 clones, with just under 80% seen only once. The ten largest clones add up to around 1.3% of the sample. Sequencing was carried out using CD45RA- memory CD4+ T cells from PBMCs. Interpreted using the paper, the cell subset or site label stands for: memory T cells sorted ex vivo from peripheral blood. The receptors come from a human donor with narcolepsy.

The table lists this clone with a few counts. J is TRBJ2-7 and V is TRBV5-1, with a weak D call TRBD1 (5 bases). The CDR3 is 16 amino acids. Germline CDR1 reads SGHRS; CDR2 reads YFSETQ. V was cut by 4 bases and J by 4 bases, with 21 bases left in between. The chain's CDR3 is CASSVGPTQGTYEQYF. The CDR3 DNA sequence: TGCGCCAGCAGCGTAGGCCCCACCCAGGGAACGTACGAGCAGTACTTC.

The rearrangement joins TRBV19 to TRBJ2-5, with 8 bases lining up with TRBD2. Germline V gives CDR1 LNHDA, CDR2 SQIVND (reference sequence). This CDR3 contains 13 residues. With 6 bases clipped from V and 5 bases from J, the junction kept 5 bases outside the gene matches. The CDR3 nucleotides read TGTGCCAGTAGCGGGCTAGCGGGTGAGACCCAGTACTTC. Residues: CASSGLAGETQYF.

This clone was found a few times. This chain joins TRBV19 and TRBJ1-5; D is perhaps TRBD1 (6 bases). The V end was cut by 9 bases, the J end by 2 bases, with 17 bases between. Germline V gene lookup returns CDR1 LNHDA and CDR2 SQIVND (reference sequence). This CDR3 comprises 15 residues. The CDR3 DNA reads TGTGCCAGCGTATCAGGGGCAACGGGCAATCAGCCCCAGCATTTT. Encoded protein: CASVSGATGNQPQHF.

This clone appeared a few times. The CDR3 here is CAWSTGTGNTEAFF. As DNA, the CDR3 is TGTGCCTGGAGTACTGGGACAGGGAACACTGAAGCTTTCTTT. This rearrangement joins TRBV30 to TRBJ1-1; 8 nucleotides match TRBD1. CDR1 and CDR2 from the germline V gene are GTSNPN and SVGIG (reference sequence). The CDR3 loop spans 14 amino acids. Trimming cost V 2 bases and J 1 base; bases outside gene matches: 3. Drawing the rest from reference TRBV30 and TRBJ1-1, the complete variable domain is SQTIHQWPATLVQPVGSPLSLECTVEGTSNPNLYWYRQAAGRGLQLLFYSVGIGQISSEVPQNLSASRPQDRQFILSSKKLLLSDSGFYLCAWSTGTGNTEAFFGQGTRLTVV.

By share, this clone ranks as medium-sized. The chain has TRBV7-9 and TRBJ2-1, with D unresolved. Germline V lookup: CDR1 SEHNR, CDR2 FQNEAQ (reference sequence). The ends were cut back, 5 bases at V and 1 base at J, with 15 bases in the middle. The CDR3 has 16 residues. The CDR3 coding sequence is TGTGCCAGCAGCCCCAACAAGGGAAGGTCCTACAATGAGCAGTTCTTC. This sequence encodes CASSPNKGRSYNEQFF. The variable domain in full, with the rest retrieved from reference TRBV7-9 and TRBJ2-1, is DTGVSQNPRHKITKRGQNVTFRCDPISEHNRLYWYRQTLGQGPEFLTYFQNEAQLEKSRLLSDRFSAERPKGSFSTLEIQRTEQGDSAMYLCASSPNKGRSYNEQFFGPGTRLTVL.

This clone was seen once. The chain recombines TRBV19 with TRBJ2-7; the match to TRBD2 covers 10 bases. Germline assignment: CDR1 LNHDA and CDR2 SQIVND (reference sequence). V was clipped by 4 bases and J by 12 bases; unmatched bases: 6. The CDR3 extends over 12 amino acids. The CDR3 is CASSNPSGSLYF. Written as DNA, the CDR3 is TGTGCCAGTAGTAACCCTAGCGGGAGTCTGTACTTC.

V is TRBV5-1 and J is TRBJ2-3; the D gene could be TRBD1 or TRBD2 (6 bases each). V was pared by 4 bases and J by 4 bases, with 16 bases between. CDR3 size: 15 residues. Germline CDR1 is SGHRS and CDR2 is YFSETQ. CDR3 in DNA: TGCGCCAGCAGCCCAGTGCCCGGGGGCGCAGATACGCAGTATTTT. Its translation is CASSPVPGGADTQYF.

Concerning this clone itself: At the DNA level, this CDR3 is encoded by other sequences in the same sample as well. V gene TRBV5-1 combines with J gene TRBJ2-7, with D perhaps matching TRBD2 (5 bases). Between the trimmed V and J ends, which lost 0 bases and 5 bases, there was a span of 12 bases. Germline V gene data show CDR1 as SGHRS and CDR2 as YFSETQ. The CDR3 sequence is 14 residues long. This chain's CDR3 is CASSLGRSGNEQYF. CDR3 DNA: TGCGCCAGCAGCTTGGGGCGCTCCGGGAACGAGCAGTACTTC. The whole variable domain, filled in from reference TRBV5-1 and TRBJ2-7, reads KAGVTQTPRYLIKTRGQQVTLSCSPISGHRSVSWYQQTPGQGLQFLFEYFSETQRNKGNFPGRFSGRQFSNSRSEMNVSTLELGDSALYLCASSLGRSGNEQYFGPGTRLTVT.

This chain connects TRBV6-5 to TRBJ1-2, with 7 bases identical to TRBD1. The J segment lost 8 bases and the V segment lost 6 bases, leaving 12 bases of the junction unmatched. The CDR3 runs 14 residues. Germline-derived CDR1 and CDR2 are MNHEY and SVGAGI. The CDR3: CASSGQGQAQGYTF. CDR3 coding DNA: TGTGCCAGCAGCGGCCAAGGACAGGCGCAGGGCTACACCTTC.

J is TRBJ1-2 and V is TRBV28, with D uncertain. In germline, CDR1 is MDHEN, CDR2 SYDVKM. V lost 5 bases and J 4 bases, leaving 11 bases between the germline ends. CDR3 length: 13 residues. As DNA, the CDR3 is TGTGCCAGCAGTCAGGAGGGTTTCTATGGCTACACCTTC. This encodes CASSQEGFYGYTF.

This chain links TRBV19 with TRBJ1-1; possibly TRBD1 for D (6 bases). Per the germline V gene, CDR1 is LNHDA and CDR2 is SQIVND (reference sequence). V dropped 2 bases and J dropped 3 bases, with 10 bases sitting between them. The CDR3 runs 14 residues. CDR3 bases: TGTGCCAGTAGTATACAGGGGACGGACACTGAAGCTTTCTTT. This gives the protein CASSIQGTDTEAFF.

This clone was recorded a few times. The chain joins TRBV5-6 to TRBJ1-3; 7 nucleotides align to TRBD1. Germline V gene lookup returns CDR1 SGHDT and CDR2 YYEEEE. V gave up 0 bases and J gave up 7 bases; unmatched junction bases: 1. The CDR3 loop spans 13 amino acids. CDR3 in DNA: TGTGCCAGCAGCTTGGCAGGGGGGAACACCATATATTTT. Residues: CASSLAGGNTIYF.

This chain joins TRBV5-6 and TRBJ2-3, with a weak D call TRBD1 (5 bases). V dropped 6 bases and J dropped 1 base, with 9 bases sitting between them. The CDR3 is made up of 13 amino acids. From germline, CDR1 is SGHDT and CDR2 YYEEEE. The CDR3 here is CASIPTGTDTQYF. In nucleotides, the CDR3 is TGTGCCAGCATCCCGACAGGCACAGATACGCAGTATTTT.

The gene calls are TRBV15 and TRBJ2-7; 7 bases match TRBD1. The CDR3 totals 16 residues. J gave up 2 bases and V 7 bases, and 14 bases lay outside the gene matches. CDR1 is LNHNV, CDR2 YYDKDF, per germline (reference sequence). CDR3 coding DNA: TGTGCCACCACTATAGGAACCGGGACAGCCACCTACGAGCAGTACTTC. This codes for CATTIGTGTATYEQYF.

This chain uses TRBV7-3 with TRBJ2-7, with TRBD2 as a possible D gene (6 bases). Germline loops: CDR1 SGHTA, CDR2 FQGTGA. CDR3 size: 14 residues. V was cut by 2 bases and J by 4 bases, with 12 bases left in between. CDR3 coding DNA: TGTGCCAGCAGCTTAGGCGGGAATCGTTACGAGCAGTACTTC. Its protein product is CASSLGGNRYEQYF.

The chain uses TRBV7-2 and TRBJ2-1; the match to TRBD2 covers 8 bases. Germline CDR1 SGHTA, CDR2 FQGNSA. Trimming at V came to 1 base and at J to 6 bases, leaving 5 bases not matched to a gene. The CDR3 spans 15 residues. For the CDR3, the DNA is TGTGCCAGCAGCTTAGTCGGCGGGAGGTCCAATGAGCAGTTCTTC. Translating it yields CASSLVGGRSNEQFF.

This clone appeared once. CDR3 protein: CASSLGGQLNTEAFF. In nucleotides, the CDR3 is TGTGCCAGCAGCTTAGGAGGACAGCTGAACACTGAAGCTTTCTTT. The chain links TRBV7-9 to TRBJ1-1; the D gene is possibly TRBD1 (6 bases). Per the germline V gene, CDR1 is SEHNR and CDR2 is FQNEAQ (reference sequence). CDR3 length equals 15 residues. V lost 1 base and J lost 0, with 9 bases in between. The variable domain in full, with the rest retrieved from reference TRBV7-9 and TRBJ1-1, is DTGVSQNPRHKITKRGQNVTFRCDPISEHNRLYWYRQTLGQGPEFLTYFQNEAQLEKSRLLSDRFSAERPKGSFSTLEIQRTEQGDSAMYLCASSLGGQLNTEAFFGQGTRLTVV.

The chain has TRBV10-3 and TRBJ1-1, with D maybe TRBD1 (6 bases). V was trimmed by 11 bases and J by 2 bases, leaving 21 bases between them. The CDR3 has 15 residues. CDR1 and CDR2 from the germline V gene are ENHRY and SYGVKD. CDR3 DNA: TGTGCCGCGCGGGGGCAATGGGGCAGTAACACTGAAGCTTTCTTT. Amino acid sequence: CAARGQWGSNTEAFF.

The V and J genes are TRBV5-1 and TRBJ2-3; TRBD1 matches 7 bases. The junction had 6 bases not matched to a gene; V was cut back by 9 bases and J by 2 bases. The germline V gene encodes CDR1 SGHRS and CDR2 YFSETQ. This CDR3 is built from 13 residues. The CDR3 nucleotides read TGCGCCACCAGGGACAGAGTCACAGATACGCAGTATTTT. Protein: CATRDRVTDTQYF.

The chain is built from TRBV29-1 and TRBJ1-2, with D uncertain. Germline assignment: CDR1 SQVTM and CDR2 ANQGSEA. The V end lost 4 bases, the J end lost 2 bases, and 11 bases lay between the germline ends. The CDR3 sequence is 13 residues long. The CDR3 region is CSVGGRENYGYTF. The CDR3 nucleotides read TGCAGCGTTGGAGGACGGGAGAACTATGGCTACACCTTC.

The chain uses TRBV5-4 and TRBJ2-7; 8 bases line up with TRBD2. V lost 0 bases, J lost 6 bases, and 8 bases stayed unmatched. This CDR3 contains 15 residues. The germline V gene has CDR1 SGHNT and CDR2 YYREEE (reference sequence). The CDR3 DNA reads as TGTGCCAGCAGCTTGGCGGGACTAGGGATAAGCGAGCAGTACTTC. The encoded protein is CASSLAGLGISEQYF. Drawing the rest from reference TRBV5-4 and TRBJ2-7, the complete variable domain is ETGVTQSPTHLIKTRGQQVTLRCSSQSGHNTVSWYQQALGQGPQFIFQYYREEENGRGNFPPRFSGLQFPNYSSELNVNALELDDSALYLCASSLAGLGISEQYFGPGTRLTVT.

This clone was detected only once. J is TRBJ1-1 and V is TRBV6-6, with D possibly being TRBD1 (5 bases). Between the trimmed V and J ends, which lost 4 bases and 4 bases, there was a span of 10 bases. The CDR3 length is 13 residues. Looked up from germline, CDR1 is MNHNY and CDR2 is SVGAGI (reference sequence). The CDR3 DNA follows: TGTGCCAGCAGTTCCAGGGAGAGCACTGAAGCTTTCTTT. Encoded protein: CASSSRESTEAFF.

The CDR3 bases are TGTGCCAGCTCACCACGGGGACAGGGGATTATGAACACTGAAGCTTTCTTT. Its translation: CASSPRGQGIMNTEAFF. The chain combines TRBV18 with TRBJ1-1, with TRBD1 matching over 10 bases. The germline V gene has CDR1 KGHSH and CDR2 LQKENI. The ends lost 1 base at V and 0 bases at J; junction bases unmatched: 5. This CDR3 comprises 17 residues. The variable domain in full, with the rest retrieved from reference TRBV18 and TRBJ1-1, is NAGVMQNPRHLVRRRGQEARLRCSPMKGHSHVYWYRQLPEEGLKFMVYLQKENIIDESGMPKERFSAEFPKEGPSILRIQQVVRGDSAAYFCASSPRGQGIMNTEAFFGQGTRLTVV.

This rearrangement joins TRBV19 to TRBJ2-7; 9 bases align to TRBD1. Germline values: CDR1 LNHDA, CDR2 SQIVND (reference sequence). J was trimmed by 6 bases and V by 3 bases; bases with no gene match: 6. This CDR3 comprises 14 residues. In DNA, the CDR3 is TGTGCCAGTAGTATCACCGGGACAGGGTCCGAGCAGTACTTC. As protein: CASSITGTGSEQYF.

This chain links TRBV29-1 with TRBJ2-6; D remains ambiguous. The ends were cut back, 3 bases at V and 1 base at J, with 7 bases in the middle. Looked up from germline, CDR1 is SQVTM and CDR2 is ANQGSEA. CDR3 length equals 14 residues. CDR3: CSVDGESGANVLTF. The CDR3, as DNA: TGCAGCGTTGACGGAGAATCTGGGGCCAACGTCCTGACTTTC.

The chain uses TRBV21-1 and TRBJ1-5; the DNA was not compared with TRBD1, the D call given in the table. TRBV21-1 is tagged as a pseudogene. The CDR3 contains 17 residues. CDR3: CASSKGDRVNSNQPQHF. CDR3 DNA sequence: TGTGCCAGCAGCAAAGGGGACAGAGTTAATAGCAATCAGCCCCAGCATTTT.